These 5 T cell receptor beta chains were sequenced from one sample in a study of shared clonotypes between healthy human individuals. The table came from immunoSEQ multiplex PCR; TCRdb's copy has only in-frame clones and leaves some out. This sample has around 1.4 million clones; 97% to 99% occur once, and the top ten carry roughly 0.35%. Sample: naive CD4+ T cells sorted from blood. Subset indicated: CD45RA+ positively selected. The receptors were gathered from a young man in good health.

The chain has TRBV28 and TRBJ1-5; D gene uncertain. The CDR3 length is 13 residues. Germline V lookup: CDR1 MDHEN, CDR2 SYDVKM. V gave up 2 bases and J gave up 6 bases, with 8 bases separating them. Here the CDR3 DNA reads TGTGCCAGCAGTTTAGGGATCGGTCAGCCCCAGCATTTT. Its protein product is CASSLGIGQPQHF. The full variable domain, with the rest looked up from reference TRBV28 and TRBJ1-5, is DVKVTQSSRYLVKRTGEKVFLECVQDMDHENMFWYRQDPGLGLRLIYFSYDVKMKEKGDIPEGYSVSREKKERFSLILESASTNQTSMYLCASSLGIGQPQHFGDGTRLSIL.

This clone was found once. The chain combines TRBV5-4 with TRBJ1-2; no clear D gene. CDR3 length: 13 residues. V lost 3 bases and J 7 bases, leaving 13 bases between the germline ends. Looked up from germline, CDR1 is SGHNT and CDR2 is YYREEE (reference sequence). CDR3 bases: TGTGCCAGCAGCTACGGACGGACTGGTGGCTACACCTTC. It is translated as CASSYGRTGGYTF.

Turning to this clone: Relative to the germline gene, one junction end is altered; a read error may explain this. The CDR3 protein is CASSPIPGPVPF. The CDR3 DNA follows: TGTGCCAGCAGTCCGATCCCCGGGCCCGTTCCTTTT. The rearrangement links TRBV2 to TRBJ1-5, with no clear D. The CDR3 has 12 residues. Germline CDR1 SNHLY, CDR2 FYNNEI. The full variable domain, with the rest looked up from reference TRBV2 and TRBJ1-5, is EPEVTQTPSHQVTQMGQEVILRCVPISNHLYFYWYRQILGQKVEFLVSFYNNEISEKSEIFDDQFSVERPDGSNFTLKIRSTKLEDSAMYFCASSPIPGPVPFGDGTRLSIL.

The chain has TRBV6-1 and TRBJ1-5, with D perhaps matching TRBD1 (5 bases). The CDR3 sequence is 22 residues long. V lost 2 bases, J lost 0 bases, and 29 bases lay in between. Germline V gene data show CDR1 as MNHNS and CDR2 as SASEGT. The CDR3 loop reads CASSEPPVTRQPSLHSNQPQHF. The CDR3, as DNA: TGTGCCAGCAGTGAACCCCCCGTTACCCGACAGCCTTCCCTCCATAGCAATCAGCCCCAGCATTTT.

The chain employs TRBV27 and TRBJ2-3, with 13 bases that match TRBD2. J was trimmed by 6 bases and V by 7 bases; bases with no gene match: 19. Per the germline V gene, CDR1 is MNHEY and CDR2 is SMNVEV (reference sequence). The CDR3 runs 19 residues. The chain's CDR3 is CASKFIGLTSGGRWDTQYF. The DNA for the CDR3 is TGTGCCAGCAAGTTTATCGGCCTGACTAGCGGGGGGAGGTGGGATACGCAGTATTTT.